The T cell receptor (beta chain) described here comes from a study of shared clonotypes between healthy human individuals. Points from the study as a whole: Tissues were not sampled, only blood, and their repertoires likely differ.

Concerning this clone itself: The antigen remains unidentified.

Only in-frame clones appear in the TCRdb table, and some are missing; sequencing was by immunoSEQ multiplex PCR. Of approximately 2.4 million clones listed, approximately 96% are singletons. Looked up from germline, CDR1 is GTSNPN and CDR2 is SVGIG (reference sequence). The CDR3 has 18 amino acids. Trimming stripped 3 bases from V and 0 bases from J, with 23 bases between. This TCR was recovered from a man aged 18 to 30 in good health. Sequences were obtained from naive CD4+ T cells sorted from blood. Noted subset: CD45RA+ positively selected. The chain links TRBV30 to TRBJ1-1; TRBD1 is a possible D gene (5 bases). As DNA, the CDR3 is TGTGCCTGGAGAAACGATTACGGACACCTGTTCTTGAACACTGAAGCTTTCTTT. It yields the protein CAWRNDYGHLFLNTEAFF.